These 8 T cell receptor beta chains came from one sample sequenced in a study of shared clonotypes between healthy human individuals. Profiled with immunoSEQ multiplex PCR; TCRdb holds only in-frame clones, not every one. This sample has fewer than 400,000 clones, with approximately 79% found just once. Input material: memory CD4+ T cells sorted from blood. Subset here: CD45RA-negative fraction. The receptors were sampled from a man aged 25-40 years in good health.

On this clone itself: The junction departs from germline at one end; a sequencing error may be responsible. The chain uses TRBV7-7 and TRBJ2-5; TRBD1 might be the D (6 bases). The length of the CDR3 is 13 residues. CDR1 is SSHAT, CDR2 FNYEAQ, per germline (reference sequence). This chain's CDR3 is CASSEDSRETQYF. Written as DNA, the CDR3 is TGTGCTAGCAGCGAGGACAGCCGGGAGACCCAGTACTTC.

This clone was detected only a few times. In DNA, the CDR3 is TGTGCCAGCAGCCCTAAGACAGGGACACCCTCCTACAATGAGCAGTTCTTC. Its protein product is CASSPKTGTPSYNEQFF. The chain has TRBV7-9 and TRBJ2-1; 7 bases are a match to TRBD1. V lost 5 bases to trimming and J lost 0 bases; unmatched junction nucleotides: 10. The CDR3 consists of 17 residues. The germline V gene encodes CDR1 SEHNR and CDR2 FQNEAQ (reference sequence).

The V call is TRBV30, the J call TRBJ1-1; weak D call: TRBD1 (6 bases). Trimming took 2 bases from V and 6 from J, leaving 13 bases between them. There are 13 residues in the CDR3. Germline CDR1 is GTSNPN and CDR2 is SVGIG (reference sequence). CDR3 residues: CAWSLTGTPEAFF. Here the CDR3 DNA reads TGTGCCTGGAGTCTGACAGGTACCCCTGAAGCTTTCTTT. The variable domain in full, with the rest retrieved from reference TRBV30 and TRBJ1-1, is SQTIHQWPATLVQPVGSPLSLECTVEGTSNPNLYWYRQAAGRGLQLLFYSVGIGQISSEVPQNLSASRPQDRQFILSSKKLLLSDSGFYLCAWSLTGTPEAFFGQGTRLTVV.

The V and J genes are TRBV2 and TRBJ1-3, with D hard to call. This CDR3 is 15 amino acids long. Trimming took 7 bases from V and 0 from J, leaving 13 bases between them. Germline CDR1 is SNHLY and CDR2 is FYNNEI. The CDR3 sequence is CASKDQLLSGNTIYF. The CDR3 DNA is TGTGCCAGCAAAGATCAACTCCTCTCTGGAAACACCATATATTTT.

The chain employs TRBV7-9 and TRBJ1-4; 9 bases map to TRBD1. Trimming at V came to 6 bases and at J to 6 bases, leaving 14 bases not matched to a gene. CDR1 and CDR2 from the germline V gene are SEHNR and FQNEAQ (reference sequence). The CDR3 runs to 17 residues. CDR3 nucleotides: TGTGCCAGCAGACCGACGCAGGGGGACAGGGAGGATGAAAAACTGTTTTTT. Translating gives CASRPTQGDREDEKLFF.

This clone appeared once. The gene calls are TRBV7-9 and TRBJ2-2; a possible D gene is TRBD1 (5 bases). CDR3 length equals 14 residues. The V gene's germline CDR1 is SEHNR and CDR2 FQNEAQ (reference sequence). Trimming removed 4 bases at V and 7 bases at J, with 13 bases between. CDR3 protein: CASSSDTASGELFF. The CDR3 nucleotides read TGTGCCAGCAGCTCGGACACCGCCAGCGGGGAGCTGTTTTTT.

V is TRBV29-1 and J is TRBJ2-5; TRBD1 matches at 9 bases. Germline CDR1 and CDR2: SQVTM and ANQGSEA. Trimming took 7 bases from V and 2 from J; bases not matched to a gene: 5. This CDR3 spans 13 amino acids. CDR3 in amino acids: CSGGDRVQETQYF. The DNA for the CDR3 is TGCAGCGGAGGGGACAGGGTTCAAGAGACCCAGTACTTC.

The V and J genes are TRBV5-1 and TRBJ2-6, with D perhaps matching TRBD1 (6 bases). This CDR3 is 17 amino acids long. V was clipped by 6 bases and J by 2 bases, with 18 bases between them. In germline, CDR1 is SGHRS, CDR2 YFSETQ. The CDR3 protein is CASKGVQGITGANVLTF. Here the CDR3 DNA reads TGCGCCAGCAAGGGCGTCCAGGGGATTACTGGGGCCAACGTCCTGACTTTC.